Here is one T cell receptor (beta chain) with its context. Its target is unknown. These data originate in a study of T-cell memory formation after mild COVID-19. Study summary: The study found TCR clusters largely donor specific. General observations from the study: Proof of SARS-CoV-2 specificity was absent for the second-wave clones that crested on day 37.

cDNA libraries for TCR alpha and TCR beta, carrying sample barcodes and UMIs, came from 5'RACE with constant-segment primers. One entry per CDR3 protein, called by TCRdb with MiXCR from the 5' RACE reads. The sample carries some 210,000 distinct CDR3 sequences, around 17% recorded once. The CDR3 runs to 16 residues. CDR1 is LGHNA and CDR2 is YSLEER in the germline V gene. Trimming cost V 0 bases and J 4 bases; bases outside gene matches: 6. This clonotype was obtained from an adult woman who had mild COVID-19 (a few samples of this study predate the infection). Cell type and time point are not known. The specimen was PBMCs or a T cell subset sorted from them (not recorded which). This chain uses TRBV4-3 with TRBJ2-1, with 7 bases lining up with TRBD2. The CDR3 region has the DNA TGCGCCAGCAGCCAAGAGATAAGCGGGAAGTACAATGAGCAGTTCTTC. Translating it yields CASSQEISGKYNEQFF.